This is a list of T cell receptor beta chains from one sample in a study of blood T cell repertoires in COVID-19. TCRdb keeps only in-frame clones here, not all; method: immunoSEQ multiplex PCR. The table shows about 33,000 clones, with around 80% occurring only once. Sequences were obtained from peripheral blood. Receptors were obtained from a human donor in a cohort sampled during active COVID-19. The CDR3 runs from the conserved cysteine through the conserved F or W. The order of the fields is clone size, J gene, D gene, V gene, CDR3 DNA, CDR3 protein. The D gene is left open where the match is weak. The size field is filled for only some rows; it gives once, few, many or a size class.

>.|TRBJ2-3|TRBD2|TRBV5-4
TGTGCCAGCAGCTTAGGACTAGCGGGGGGGAGCGGCACAGATACGCAGTATTTT
CASSLGLAGGSGTDTQYF
>.|TRBJ2-7|TRBD1|TRBV23-1
TGCGCCAGCACCCAAAGCGTAGGGACAGGGGTCCACGAGCAGTACTTC
CASTQSVGTGVHEQYF
>.|TRBJ1-3|.|TRBV18
TGTGCCAGCTCACTCCCGGGGAGGGTAGCGTCTGGAAACACCATATATTTT
CASSLPGRVASGNTIYF
>.|TRBJ2-1|TRBD2|TRBV5-4
TGTGCCAGCAGCTGGGGACTAGCGGGGGGTCGGAATGAGCAGTTCTTC
CASSWGLAGGRNEQFF
>.|TRBJ1-1|.|TRBV5-1
TGCGCCAGCAGCTTGATTATAAACACTGAAGCTTTCTTT
CASSLIINTEAFF
>.|TRBJ2-7|TRBD2|TRBV6-2/TRBV6-3
TGTGCCAGCAGTCGACTAGCGGGGGACCACGAGCAGTACTTC
CASSRLAGDHEQYF
>.|TRBJ2-7|TRBD1|TRBV4-1
TGCGCCAGCAGCCCCACCCCGGGACAGGGGACCTACGAGCAGTACTTC
CASSPTPGQGTYEQYF
>once|TRBJ2-3|TRBD2|TRBV3-1/TRBV3-2
TGTGCCAGCAGCCGGGTGGGGGGGAGCACAGATACGCAGTATTTT
CASSRVGGSTDTQYF
>.|TRBJ2-7|TRBD2|TRBV19
TGTGCCAGTAGTCCAGTGGCGGGGGGGCCCTACGAGCAGTACTTC
CASSPVAGGPYEQYF
>.|TRBJ2-7|.|TRBV4-2
TGTGCCAGCAGCCAAGACCGGAGCTCGAACTCCTACGAGCAGTACTTC
CASSQDRSSNSYEQYF
>.|TRBJ2-7|TRBD1|TRBV5-1
TGCGCCAGCAACTCCGGGACAGAAGGCGAGCAGTACTTC
CASNSGTEGEQYF
>.|TRBJ1-2|TRBD1|TRBV28
TGTGCCAGCAGGACACAGGGGGCACGGGATGGCTACACCTTC
CASRTQGARDGYTF
>.|TRBJ1-6|.|TRBV25-1
TGTGCCAGCAGTGAATATTCAGGATGCAATTCACCCCTCCACTTT
CASSEYSGCNSPLHF
>.|TRBJ2-1|.|TRBV7-2
TGTGCCAGCAGCTGGGTGCTAGACTCCTACAATGAGCAGTTCTTC
CASSWVLDSYNEQFF
>.|TRBJ2-2|.|TRBV4-3
TGCGCCAGCAGCCAAGATAGTCGAAACACCGGGGAGCTGTTTTTT
CASSQDSRNTGELFF
>.|TRBJ1-1|TRBD1|TRBV19
TGTGCCAGTAGGCCCGGAGGGGGCGGTGAAGCTTTCTTT
CASRPGGGGEAFF
>once|TRBJ1-2|.|TRBV5-1
TGCGCCAGCAGCTTGCAGGGTCTTGTAACTGGCTACACCTTC
CASSLQGLVTGYTF
>.|TRBJ2-5|.|TRBV27
TGTGCCAGCAGCCTCGGTGGTCGGGGGACCCAGTACTTC
CASSLGGRGTQYF
>.|TRBJ1-6|.|TRBV10-1
TGCGCCAGCAGTGAGCTGAGGGAAGGGCGGTCACCCCTCCACTTT
CASSELREGRSPLHF
>.|TRBJ2-1|.|TRBV5-1
TGCGCCAGCAATCCGGGGTCGTACAATGAGCAGTTCTTC
CASNPGSYNEQFF
>.|TRBJ2-5|.|TRBV3-1/TRBV3-2
TGTGCCAGCAGCCAGCAAAGGGGCGAGACCCAGTACTTC
CASSQQRGETQYF
>.|TRBJ2-7|.|TRBV6-5
TGTGCCAGCAGGAGGACACCAGAGTCCTACGAGCAGTACTTC
CASRRTPESYEQYF
>.|TRBJ2-3|.|TRBV3-1/TRBV3-2
TGTGCCAGCAGCCAAGGACTAAGGCGCACAGATACGCAGTATTTT
CASSQGLRRTDTQYF
>few|TRBJ2-7|.|TRBV27
TGTGCCAGCAGTTTGTCAGACTTGGACGAGCAGTACTTC
CASSLSDLDEQYF
>.|TRBJ2-7|.|TRBV5-1
TGCGCCAGCAGCTTGGGACAGGGCGGGAAGGAGCAGTACTTC
CASSLGQGGKEQYF
>.|TRBJ2-1|TRBD2|TRBV29-1
TGCAGCGCTGGGACTAGCGGGGGGGTCGGTGAGCAGTTCTTC
CSAGTSGGVGEQFF
>few|TRBJ2-5|.|TRBV9
TGTGCCAGCAGCCAGCTAGGGACGCTCCTCTCAGGGGTCAGAGAGACCCAGTACTTC
CASSQLGTLLSGVRETQYF
>.|TRBJ1-2|TRBD1|TRBV27
TGTGCCAGCAGTTTAGAGGGGGCCCTAAACTATGGCTACACCTTC
CASSLEGALNYGYTF
>.|TRBJ2-1|.|TRBV7-2
TGTGCCAGCAGCACGAGAGGCTACAATGAGCAGTTCTTC
CASSTRGYNEQFF
>.|TRBJ2-2|.|TRBV7-2
TGTGCCAGCAGCTTAGTGGCGGGATTAAACACCGGGGAGCTGTTTTTT
CASSLVAGLNTGELFF
>.|TRBJ1-5|.|TRBV7-8
TGTGCCAGCAGCTTAGCAGGGACACTTAATCAGCCCCAGCATTTT
CASSLAGTLNQPQHF
>.|TRBJ1-1|.|TRBV5-1
TGCGCCAGCAGCTTCGCGGGTGAAGCTTTCTTT
CASSFAGEAFF
>.|TRBJ2-3|TRBD1|TRBV29-1
TGCAGCGTCAAGACAGGGTTGACAGATACGCAGTATTTT
CSVKTGLTDTQYF
>few|TRBJ1-1|TRBD1|TRBV5-4
TGTGCCAGCACCATGGACAGGGGCGAAGCTTTCTTT
CASTMDRGEAFF
>.|TRBJ1-4|TRBD1|TRBV7-2
TGTGCCAGCAGCGTACAGGGGGCTACTAATGAAAAACTGTTTTTT
CASSVQGATNEKLFF
>.|TRBJ1-5|TRBD1|TRBV19
TGTGCCAGTAGTATCTGGGGCAGGGGGGGCAATCAGCCCCAGCATTTT
CASSIWGRGGNQPQHF
>.|TRBJ1-2|TRBD1|TRBV28
TGTGCCAGCAGGGGAGCACAGGGGGAATCCGGCTACACCTTC
CASRGAQGESGYTF
>.|TRBJ2-7|TRBD1|TRBV7-8
TGTGCCAGCAGCCCAGAGACAGGGGCGTCCTACGAGCAGTACTTC
CASSPETGASYEQYF
>.|TRBJ2-3|TRBD2|TRBV5-5
TGTGCCAGCAGCTTTGTCCCGACTAGCGGTGGCACAGATACGCAGTATTTT
CASSFVPTSGGTDTQYF
>.|TRBJ1-2|.|TRBV10-1
TGCGCCAGCAGTGACATTTGGAGGAAAAGTAACTATGGCTACACCTTC
CASSDIWRKSNYGYTF
>few|TRBJ2-3|.|TRBV2
TGTGCCAGCAGTGCGGGATATACGCAGTATTTT
CASSAGYTQYF
>.|TRBJ2-2|.|TRBV14
TGTGCCAGCAGCCAATCAAAGGACAGAAACACCGGGGAGCTGTTTTTT
CASSQSKDRNTGELFF
>once|TRBJ2-3|.|TRBV4-3
TGCGCCAGCAGCCAACGTATACACCTAGAGGCAGATACGCAGTATTTT
CASSQRIHLEADTQYF
>.|TRBJ1-5|TRBD1|TRBV6-6
TGTGCCAGCAGTCTCGACAGGGGAAGTGGTTATCAGCCCCAGCATTTT
CASSLDRGSGYQPQHF
>.|TRBJ2-5|.|TRBV7-9
TGTGCCAGCAGCCTCAGGACAGCCGTACAAGAGACCCAGTACTTC
CASSLRTAVQETQYF
>once|TRBJ2-7|TRBD1|TRBV9
TGTGCCAGCAGCGGGGATGGACAGGCCTACGAGCAGTACTTC
CASSGDGQAYEQYF
>.|TRBJ1-2|TRBD1|TRBV30
TGTGCCTGGACTCCTCCGGGGACAGGGCCCTATGGCTACACCTTC
CAWTPPGTGPYGYTF
>.|TRBJ2-7|TRBD1|TRBV28
TGTGCCAGCACGAACCAGGGGGCACCCTACGAGCAGTACTTC
CASTNQGAPYEQYF
>.|TRBJ1-5|TRBD1|TRBV28
TGTGCCAGCAGTGTACCGGGACAGGGAGTGCGGCCCCAGCATTTT
CASSVPGQGVRPQHF
>few|TRBJ2-7|TRBD2|TRBV7-2
TGTGCCAGCAGCTTAGAGCTAGCGGGGGGGCCCCCCGAGCAGTACTTC
CASSLELAGGPPEQYF
>.|TRBJ2-5|TRBD2|TRBV7-2
TGTGCCAGCAGCTTAGCAGGAAGCGGGGGGCAAGAGACCCAGTACTTC
CASSLAGSGGQETQYF
>once|TRBJ2-5|.|TRBV19
TGTGCCAGTAGTCTTGGGACTTTACAAGAGACCCAGTACTTC
CASSLGTLQETQYF
>.|TRBJ2-5|TRBD2|TRBV6-5
TGTGCCAGCAGTTATGGAACTAGCGGGGGCCAAGAGACCCAGTACTTC
CASSYGTSGGQETQYF
>medium-sized|TRBJ1-2|TRBD1|TRBV15
TGTGCCACCAGCAGCAAACCGGGACAGGCACTCAGGTATGGCTACACCTTC
CATSSKPGQALRYGYTF
>.|TRBJ2-2|TRBD2|TRBV7-2
TGTGCCAGCAGCCTGAGCGGGGCCAACACCGGGGAGCTGTTTTTT
CASSLSGANTGELFF
>.|TRBJ2-7|TRBD1|TRBV11-2
TGTGCCAGCAGCGCGCGGGACAGGGGTTCCTACGAGCAGTACTTC
CASSARDRGSYEQYF
>.|TRBJ2-7|TRBD1|TRBV6-5
TGTGCCAGCAGTCAGACAGGGGGAGGGCAGTACTTC
CASSQTGGGQYF
>.|TRBJ2-3|.|TRBV7-6
TGTGCCAGCAGCTTAGTTATAGTCCCCACCCAAGATACGCAGTATTTT
CASSLVIVPTQDTQYF
>few|TRBJ1-5|.|TRBV5-1
TGCGCCAGCAGACCCCGGCCAACCCAAGGGGGCAATCAGCCCCAGCATTTT
CASRPRPTQGGNQPQHF
>.|TRBJ1-6|.|TRBV7-8
TGTGCCAGCAGCCAAACAGGGAACAATTCACCCCTCCACTTT
CASSQTGNNSPLHF